This is a list of T cell receptor beta chains from one sample in a study of CD8 T cell repertoires and HIV-1 epitope variants. The table came from immunoSEQ multiplex PCR; TCRdb's copy has only in-frame clones and leaves some out. This repertoire shows roughly 5,300 clones, roughly 70% found once; its top ten account for nearly 45%. These TCRs are of unknown antigen specificity. What was sequenced was cultured CD8+ T cells derived from PBMCs. The receptors were sampled from a male donor with HIV. Both conserved end residues are part of each CDR3. Fields, in order: J gene, V gene, clone size, D gene, CDR3 protein, CDR3 DNA. D genes are given only for firm matches. Clone size is given for some rows only: seen once, a few or many times, or a class if the clone is expanded.

TRBJ2-7	TRBV5-1	-	TRBD1	CASSLYQGDHEQYF	TGCGCCAGCAGCTTGTACCAGGGGGACCACGAGCAGTACTTC
TRBJ2-7	TRBV5-1	few	-	CASSFQGPGEQYF	TGCGCCAGCAGCTTCCAGGGACCGGGCGAGCAGTACTTC
TRBJ2-4	TRBV13	-	-	CASSLGLGGNIQYF	TGTGCCAGCAGCTTAGGACTAGGTGGAAACATTCAGTACTTC
TRBJ1-1	TRBV5-5	-	TRBD1	CASSRTGDTEAFF	TGTGCCAGCAGTCGGACAGGGGACACTGAAGCTTTCTTT
TRBJ1-4	TRBV30	-	-	CAWATIGDEKLFF	TGTGCCTGGGCTACGATAGGGGATGAAAAACTGTTTTTT
TRBJ2-1	TRBV19	-	TRBD2	CASSIDLLAGADEQFF	TGTGCCAGTAGTATAGATCTACTAGCGGGAGCAGATGAGCAGTTCTTC
TRBJ2-1	TRBV2	few	TRBD2	CASKMTSGYNEQFF	TGTGCCAGCAAGATGACTAGCGGGTACAATGAGCAGTTCTTC
TRBJ2-7	TRBV10-3	few	TRBD1	CATGTGSYEQYF	TGTGCCACCGGGACAGGCTCCTACGAGCAGTACTTC
TRBJ1-4	TRBV27	once	-	CASSRTGTHNEKLFF	TGTGCCAGCAGCCGTACCGGGACCCATAATGAAAAACTGTTTTTT
TRBJ2-1	TRBV21-1	-	-	CASSRTGKPGLALYNSYNEQFF	TGTGCCAGCAGCAGGACGGGTAAACCGGGACTAGCTCTTTATAACTCCTACAATGAGCAGTTCTTC
TRBJ1-1	TRBV27	few	-	CASSLSSRNEAFF	TGTGCCAGCAGTTTATCGTCCCGGAATGAAGCTTTCTTT
TRBJ2-7	TRBV5-1	few	-	CASRTGSEQYF	TGCGCCAGCAGAACAGGGTCCGAGCAGTACTTC
TRBJ1-1	TRBV5-4	-	TRBD1	CASSSGQGQNTEAFF	TGTGCCAGCAGCTCCGGACAGGGCCAGAACACTGAAGCTTTCTTT
TRBJ2-2	TRBV7-8	-	TRBD1	CASSPTGATGELFF	TGTGCCAGCAGCCCGACAGGGGCCACCGGGGAGCTGTTTTTT
TRBJ1-2	TRBV25-1	-	-	CASSEGFGDWNYGYTF	TGTGCCAGCAGTGAAGGCTTCGGGGATTGGAACTATGGCTACACCTTC
TRBJ2-7	TRBV5-8	-	-	CASSLEGSYEQYF	TGTGCCAGCAGCTTGGAGGGTTCCTACGAGCAGTACTTC
TRBJ2-7	TRBV4-1	few	-	CASSQELGQGVPYEQYF	TGCGCCAGCAGCCAAGAATTGGGCCAGGGCGTACCCTACGAGCAGTACTTC
TRBJ2-1	TRBV7-2	-	-	CASSLWSSPYSYNEQFF	TGTGCCAGCAGCTTGTGGTCTAGCCCCTACTCCTACAATGAGCAGTTCTTC
TRBJ2-3	TRBV10-2	-	TRBD2	CASSDPGLAGRPDTQYF	TGCGCCAGCAGTGACCCGGGACTAGCGGGAAGGCCAGATACGCAGTATTTT
TRBJ1-1	TRBV9	-	-	CASTGGPGDTEAFF	TGTGCCAGCACCGGGGGGCCGGGAGACACTGAAGCTTTCTTT
TRBJ1-1	TRBV19	-	TRBD1	CASSMDRDTEAFF	TGTGCCAGTAGTATGGACAGGGACACTGAAGCTTTCTTT
TRBJ2-1	TRBV6-5	-	-	CASSFQDTYNEQFF	TGTGCCAGCAGTTTCCAAGATACCTACAATGAGCAGTTCTTC
TRBJ1-1	TRBV4-2	-	-	CASSQEENTEAFF	TGTGCCAGCAGCCAAGAAGAGAACACTGAAGCTTTCTTT
TRBJ2-2	TRBV9	-	TRBD2	CASSGLAGVDTGELFF	TGTGCCAGCAGCGGTCTAGCGGGTGTTGACACCGGGGAGCTGTTTTTT
TRBJ1-2	TRBV4-3	medium-sized	-	CASSQDPPDLDYGYTF	TGCGCCAGCAGCCAAGATCCCCCAGACTTGGACTATGGCTACACCTTC
TRBJ2-7	TRBV28	-	-	CASSFSQGYEQYF	TGTGCCAGCAGTTTTAGCCAGGGATACGAGCAGTACTTC
TRBJ2-5	TRBV6-1	-	-	CASSEDGGGMWEQYF	TGTGCCAGCAGTGAAGATGGAGGGGGGATGTGGGAGCAGTACTTC
TRBJ1-2	TRBV4-3	-	TRBD1	CASSATGTGVPYGYTF	TGCGCCAGCAGCGCTACCGGGACAGGGGTGCCCTATGGCTACACCTTC
TRBJ2-7	TRBV6-6	-	-	CASSSDVSAYEQYF	TGTGCCAGCAGTTCAGATGTCTCGGCCTACGAGCAGTACTTC
TRBJ1-1	TRBV5-1	-	-	CASSYEVGGLNTEAFF	TGCGCCAGCAGCTACGAAGTGGGGGGACTGAACACTGAAGCTTTCTTT
TRBJ2-2	TRBV5-4	-	-	CASSLRGADAGELFF	TGTGCCAGCAGCTTGAGAGGAGCTGACGCCGGGGAGCTGTTTTTT
TRBJ2-1	TRBV11-2	-	-	CASSPRGGGPYNEQFF	TGTGCCAGCAGCCCCAGGGGAGGGGGTCCCTACAATGAGCAGTTCTTC
TRBJ1-2	TRBV4-1	-	TRBD1	CASSQEVDRVIEGYTF	TGCGCCAGCAGCCAAGAGGTCGACAGGGTGATTGAGGGCTACACCTTC
TRBJ2-1	TRBV27	-	TRBD1	CASSLGQARNEQFF	TGTGCCAGCAGCTTGGGACAGGCACGGAATGAGCAGTTCTTC
TRBJ1-2	TRBV5-8	-	TRBD1	CASSLGQGIPYGYTF	TGTGCCAGCAGCCTGGGACAGGGAATTCCTTATGGCTACACCTTC
TRBJ2-3	TRBV7-9	-	-	CASSRELTDTQYF	TGTGCCAGCAGTCGGGAGCTCACAGATACGCAGTATTTT
TRBJ2-1	TRBV28	few	-	CASSLAYRSSYNEQFF	TGTGCCAGCAGTTTGGCTTACAGAAGCTCCTACAATGAGCAGTTCTTC
TRBJ1-5	TRBV19	-	-	CASSIGFRGDNQPQHF	TGTGCCAGTAGTATAGGGTTCAGGGGTGACAATCAGCCCCAGCATTTT
TRBJ1-2	TRBV7-2	-	-	CASSFAGRREEGYTF	TGTGCCAGCAGCTTTGCAGGGCGGAGAGAAGAAGGCTACACCTTC
TRBJ2-2	TRBV12-1	-	-	CASSFERPTGELFF	TGTGCCAGCAGCTTTGAACGACCTACCGGGGAGCTGTTTTTT
TRBJ2-2	TRBV7-8	-	TRBD2	CASSLRAGLAGGSNTGELFF	TGTGCCAGCAGCTTACGCGCGGGACTAGCGGGAGGTTCGAACACCGGGGAGCTGTTTTTT